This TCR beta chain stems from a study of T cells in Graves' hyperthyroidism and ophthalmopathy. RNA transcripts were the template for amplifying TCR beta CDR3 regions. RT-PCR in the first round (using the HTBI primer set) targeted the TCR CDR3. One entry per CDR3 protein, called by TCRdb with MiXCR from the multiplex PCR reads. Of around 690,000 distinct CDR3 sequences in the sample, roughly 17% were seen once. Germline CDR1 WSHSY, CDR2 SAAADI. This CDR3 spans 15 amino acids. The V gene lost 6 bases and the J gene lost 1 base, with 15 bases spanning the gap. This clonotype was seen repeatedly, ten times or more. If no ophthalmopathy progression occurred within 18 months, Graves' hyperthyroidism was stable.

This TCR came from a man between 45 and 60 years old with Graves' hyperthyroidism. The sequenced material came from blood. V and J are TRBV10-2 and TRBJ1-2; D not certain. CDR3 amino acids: CASRVGLRSNYGYTF. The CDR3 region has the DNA TGCGCCAGCAGAGTAGGCCTAAGAAGTAACTATGGCTACACCTTC.